This T cell receptor (beta chain) was profiled in a study of cytomegalovirus exposure and HLA in healthy donors. The CDR3 is made up of 15 amino acids. V dropped 2 bases and J dropped 1; count of bases not matched to a gene: 1. Looked up from germline, CDR1 is SGHTA and CDR2 is FQGNSA. Primers included in the PCR were 60 Vbeta and 13 Jbeta primers. Libraries were prepared by immunoSEQ multiplex PCR; TCRdb keeps only in-frame clonotypes and omits some of them. The sample has under 150,000 clones, approximately 85% seen once. Remarks on this clone: The target antigen is unknown.

Study results and limitations: Confirmation in vitro established that a few CMV-associated chains were specific for CMV antigens. A later analysis linked a missense DCLRE1C variant to TCR beta V- and J-gene trimming.

Sequenced material: PBMCs. J is TRBJ2-3 and V is TRBV7-2; TRBD2 aligns across 9 bases. The clonotype originates from a boy aged 5-17 years in good health and CMV-seronegative. CDR3 sequence reads: CASSLIAGGTDTQYF. CDR3 in DNA: TGTGCCAGCAGCTTAATAGCGGGGGGCACAGATACGCAGTATTTT.